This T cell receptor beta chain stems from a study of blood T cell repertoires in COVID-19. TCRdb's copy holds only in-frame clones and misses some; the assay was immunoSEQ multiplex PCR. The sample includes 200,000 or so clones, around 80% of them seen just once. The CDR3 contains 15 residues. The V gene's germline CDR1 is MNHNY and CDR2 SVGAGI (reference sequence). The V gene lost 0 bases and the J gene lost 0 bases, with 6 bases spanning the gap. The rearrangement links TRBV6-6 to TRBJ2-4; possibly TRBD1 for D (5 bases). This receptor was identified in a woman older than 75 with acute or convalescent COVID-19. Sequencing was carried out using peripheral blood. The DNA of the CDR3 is TGTGCCAGCAGTTACTCGACAGTAGCCAAAAACATTCAGTACTTC. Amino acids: CASSYSTVAKNIQYF.